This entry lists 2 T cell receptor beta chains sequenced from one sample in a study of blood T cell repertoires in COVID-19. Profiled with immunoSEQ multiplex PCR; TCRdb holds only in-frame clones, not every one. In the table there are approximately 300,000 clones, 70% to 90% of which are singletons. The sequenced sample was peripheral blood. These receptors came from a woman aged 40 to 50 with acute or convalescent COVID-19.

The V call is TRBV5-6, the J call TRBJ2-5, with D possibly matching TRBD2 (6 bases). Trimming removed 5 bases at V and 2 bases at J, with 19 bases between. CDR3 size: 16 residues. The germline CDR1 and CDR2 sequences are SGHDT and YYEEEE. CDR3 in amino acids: CASSRSGGAPQETQYF. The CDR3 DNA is TGTGCCAGCAGTCGGTCCGGCGGGGCACCTCAAGAGACCCAGTACTTC.

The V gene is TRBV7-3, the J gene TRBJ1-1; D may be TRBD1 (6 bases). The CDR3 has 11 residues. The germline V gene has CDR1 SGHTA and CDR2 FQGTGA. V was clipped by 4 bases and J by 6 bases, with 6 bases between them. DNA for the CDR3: TGTGCCAGCAGCTCAGGGGCTGAAGCTTTCTTT. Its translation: CASSSGAEAFF.